This T cell receptor (beta chain) was recovered during a study of control samples from healthy donors and cancer patients. CDR3 length: 12 residues. Trimming left V 7 bases short and J 4 bases short, with 7 bases between. Sequenced by immunoSEQ multiplex PCR; TCRdb stores in-frame clones only, minus some. This table has over 55,000 clones, approximately 90% appearing once. The V gene is TRBV12-3 or TRBV12-4, the J gene TRBJ1-4; D is undetermined. The sequenced material came from PBMCs. The receptor was derived from a man in his thirties or forties with colorectal cancer. CDR3 residues: CASNRVNEKLFF. The CDR3 bases are TGTGCCAGCAATCGGGTTAATGAAAAACTGTTTTTT.